The clone carrying this T cell receptor (beta chain) was observed a handful of times. Its antigen is still unknown. This entry comes from a study of response to subunit inactivated influenza vaccine. TCRdb fed the RT-PCR reads into MiXCR, producing one record per CDR3 protein. The sample carries approximately 500,000 distinct CDR3 sequences, about 14% recorded once. General observations from the study: Every seasonal influenza vaccination brings in few new T cells, the authors suggested.

The TCR sequence derives from a man over 45 who received an inactivated influenza vaccine. The material sequenced was PBMCs from blood, taken about 11 days after vaccination.

DNA of the CDR3: TGCAGCGTTGCACTAGCGGGATACCAAGAGACCCAGTACTTC. Residues: CSVALAGYQETQYF. The chain links TRBV29-1 to TRBJ2-5, with 10 bases lining up with TRBD2. Germline V CDR1 and CDR2: SQVTM, ANQGSEA. This CDR3 spans 14 amino acids. V trimming: 4 bases; J trimming: 0 bases; junction bases outside the gene matches: 2.